This T cell receptor beta chain was profiled in a study of T cells in tuberculosis. The germline V gene has CDR1 PRHDT and CDR2 FYEKMQ (reference sequence). There are 13 residues in the CDR3. V lost 0 bases to trimming and J lost 8 bases, with 10 bases between them. Only in-frame clones appear in the TCRdb table, and some are missing; sequencing was by immunoSEQ multiplex PCR. Counted here are under 45,000 clones, nearly 95% occurring once; the ten biggest clones make up 6.5% to 9%. This receptor was taken from a donor aged 10-30 years with latent tuberculosis or without tuberculosis infection. The chain employs TRBV13 and TRBJ1-2, with D unclear. The sequenced sample was PBMCs. CDR3 coding DNA: TGTGCCAGCAGCTTAGGCAGGAGGTCGGGCTACACCTTC. This codes for CASSLGRRSGYTF.